This is a list of T cell receptor beta chains from one sample in a study of technical replicates of blood from several donors. Assay: immunoSEQ multiplex PCR; the TCRdb copy retains only in-frame clones and omits some. The sample holds about 100,000 clones, 96% seen once. The sequencing input was T cells isolated from PBMCs. The receptor source for this set is a human donor in good health. Each CDR3 is given with its conserved first and last residue. A D gene is named only where the DNA matches it firmly. Rows give clone size only sometimes, using once, few, many, or a class for an expanded clone.

clone size	J gene	V gene	D gene	CDR3 DNA	CDR3 protein
once	TRBJ2-1	TRBV11-3	NA	TGTGCCAGCAGCTTAGATCGCAATGAGCAGTTCTTC	CASSLDRNEQFF
NA	TRBJ1-1	TRBV2	NA	TGTGCCAGCACCCGGGACTGGAACACTGAAGCTTTCTTT	CASTRDWNTEAFF
NA	TRBJ2-1	TRBV5-6	TRBD1	TGTGCCAGCAGCAAGACAGGGCCCCCCTACAATGAGCAGTTCTTC	CASSKTGPPYNEQFF
NA	TRBJ1-1	TRBV6-1	NA	TGTGCCAGCAGTGCCGTGGGGGGCACTGAAGCTTTCTTT	CASSAVGGTEAFF
NA	TRBJ1-1	TRBV6-1	NA	TGTGCCAGCAACCCACTCCTGAACACTGAAGCTTTCTTT	CASNPLLNTEAFF
NA	TRBJ1-4	TRBV27	NA	TGTGCCAGCAGTTTCTCCGCAGCGATTAATGAAAAACTGTTTTTT	CASSFSAAINEKLFF
NA	TRBJ2-1	TRBV13	TRBD2	TGTGCCAGCAGCTCCCTCGGGACTAGCTCCTACAATGAGCAGTTCTTC	CASSSLGTSSYNEQFF
NA	TRBJ1-2	TRBV25-1	TRBD1	TGTGCCAGCAGAACAGGGGAAACTGGCTACACCTTC	CASRTGETGYTF
NA	TRBJ2-7	TRBV27	TRBD1	TGTGCCAGCAGTCCTTTGGGACAGATTTACGAGCAGTACTTC	CASSPLGQIYEQYF
NA	TRBJ2-1	TRBV7-9	NA	TGTGCCAGCAGCCCAACCTGGGAACACCGGGAGTATTCCTACAATGAGCAGTTCTTC	CASSPTWEHREYSYNEQFF
NA	TRBJ1-2	TRBV5-1	TRBD1	TGCGCCAGCCCTTTCCGGGACAGGGGGCGATATGGCTACACCTTC	CASPFRDRGRYGYTF
NA	TRBJ1-1	TRBV2	NA	TGTGCCAGCAGGACACGGCTGGCGAACACTGAAGCTTTCTTT	CASRTRLANTEAFF
once	TRBJ2-5	TRBV4-1	TRBD2	TGCGCCAGCAGCCTGTGGACTAGCGGGAGAGAGACCCAGTACTTC	CASSLWTSGRETQYF
NA	TRBJ2-7	TRBV2	TRBD1	TGTGCCAGCAGGGAAAGGACAGGTAGGGTCTACGAGCAGTACTTC	CASRERTGRVYEQYF
NA	TRBJ2-1	TRBV5-1	NA	TGCGCCAGCAGCTTGGTGGGGGCCAATGAGCAGTTCTTC	CASSLVGANEQFF
NA	TRBJ1-1	TRBV2	NA	TGTGCCAGCAGCATAAGGACAGTTAACACTGAAGCTTTCTTT	CASSIRTVNTEAFF
NA	TRBJ2-7	TRBV5-6	NA	TGTGCCAGCAGCCGGGGGGAGGGGGAGGCGTTCTCCTACGAGCAGTACTTC	CASSRGEGEAFSYEQYF
NA	TRBJ2-1	TRBV10-3	NA	TGTGCCATCACCCCTGGGACTCTCAAACCGGAGAATGAGCAGTTCTTC	CAITPGTLKPENEQFF
NA	TRBJ2-2	TRBV28	NA	TGTGCCAGCAATCCAGCGCCGAACACCGGGGAGCTGTTTTTT	CASNPAPNTGELFF
NA	TRBJ1-6	TRBV27	TRBD1	TGTGCCAGCAGTCCTTCGGACAGGCCGGCCAATTCACCCCTCCACTTT	CASSPSDRPANSPLHF
NA	TRBJ2-7	TRBV30	NA	TGTGCCTGGAGTTTGGAGGGGGGGTCCTACGAGCAGTACTTC	CAWSLEGGSYEQYF
NA	TRBJ2-1	TRBV2	TRBD2	TGTGCCAGTCGACTAGCGGGAGGGACCCACAATGAGCAGTTCTTC	CASRLAGGTHNEQFF
NA	TRBJ2-5	TRBV15	TRBD2	TGTGCCACCAGCAGAGGGTCTAGCGGACAAGAGACCCAGTACTTC	CATSRGSSGQETQYF
NA	TRBJ1-5	TRBV4-2	TRBD1	TGTGCCAGCAGCCAAAATGACAGGGGCGGGCCCCAGCATTTT	CASSQNDRGGPQHF
once	TRBJ2-7	TRBV19	TRBD1	TGTGCCAGTAGTATAGCACAGGGGAGAGGCGAGCAGTACTTC	CASSIAQGRGEQYF
NA	TRBJ2-5	TRBV5-6	TRBD2	TGTGCCAGCAGCTTTAGTGGACTAGCGAGCTGGGAGACCCAGTACTTC	CASSFSGLASWETQYF
NA	TRBJ2-7	TRBV5-1	TRBD2	TGCGCCAGCAGCTTGAGCGGGGGCCGGTACGAGCAGTACTTC	CASSLSGGRYEQYF
NA	TRBJ2-2	TRBV19	NA	TGTGCCAAGATACGGTACACCGGGGAGCTGTTTTTT	CAKIRYTGELFF
NA	TRBJ2-2	TRBV5-4	NA	TGTGCCAGCAGCCATCCAGCGGGCGGGAACACCGGGGAGCTGTTTTTT	CASSHPAGGNTGELFF
NA	TRBJ2-3	TRBV5-4	NA	TGTGCCAGCAGCTTAATCGGTACAGATACGCAGTATTTT	CASSLIGTDTQYF
NA	TRBJ2-1	TRBV25-1	TRBD2	TGTGCCAGCAGTGAACTCGGGACTAGGGACAATGAGCAGTTCTTC	CASSELGTRDNEQFF
NA	TRBJ2-1	TRBV4-2	TRBD2	TGTGCCAGCAGCCCTAGGACTAGCGGGACGGAAAATGAGCAGTTCTTC	CASSPRTSGTENEQFF
NA	TRBJ1-6	TRBV7-2	TRBD1	TGTGCCAGCAGCGTTAGGGACAGCTATAATTCACCCCTCCACTTT	CASSVRDSYNSPLHF
NA	TRBJ1-2	TRBV2	NA	TGTGCCAGCAGCGATGCGGGGGGCTGGGTGAATGGCTACACCTTC	CASSDAGGWVNGYTF
NA	TRBJ2-5	TRBV19	NA	TGTGCCAGTAGTATTTGGGAGTCCGACAGGGAGACCCAGTACTTC	CASSIWESDRETQYF
NA	TRBJ1-2	TRBV10-3	NA	TGTGCCATCAGTGGGGGACTGGGAAATTGGTCGGCTAACTATGGCTACACCTTC	CAISGGLGNWSANYGYTF
once	TRBJ1-1	TRBV10-2	TRBD1	TGCGCCAGCGGACAGGCTGGGACTGAAGCTTTCTTT	CASGQAGTEAFF
NA	TRBJ1-2	TRBV7-6	TRBD1	TGTGCCAGCAGCCGGGGACAGGGCGGCTATGGCTACACCTTC	CASSRGQGGYGYTF
NA	TRBJ2-5	TRBV6-5	TRBD1	TGTGCCAGCAGTCCCGGACAGGGTTGGCGAGAGACCCAGTACTTC	CASSPGQGWRETQYF
NA	TRBJ2-3	TRBV19	TRBD1	TGTGCCAGTAGTATAGGGTGGACAGGGGTTGCAGATACGCAGTATTTT	CASSIGWTGVADTQYF
NA	TRBJ1-2	TRBV18	NA	TGTGCCAGCTCACCACCGACTCGGGATGGCTACACCTTC	CASSPPTRDGYTF
few	TRBJ1-1	TRBV28	NA	TGTGCCACCAATAGGGGTGACACTGAAGCTTTCTTT	CATNRGDTEAFF
NA	TRBJ1-1	TRBV19	NA	TGTGCCAGTCGTGGGGCGAACCTGAACACTGAAGCTTTCTTT	CASRGANLNTEAFF
NA	TRBJ2-7	TRBV5-1	NA	TGCGCCAGCAGCCCCTGGACGTCGGGGACTCGCTACTTC	CASSPWTSGTRYF